These 21 T cell receptor beta chains came from one sample sequenced in a study of T cell clones after liver transplantation. Produced via immunoSEQ multiplex PCR; TCRdb's table is partial and in-frame only. This table holds tens of thousands of clones, 75% to 90% found once. The starting material was CD4+ T cells from blood, obtained 12 months after liver transplant. The origin of the receptors is a human patient who received a liver transplant. The graft donor may account for some of the T cells.

V and J are TRBV9 and TRBJ2-1; D call uncertain. V was trimmed by 2 bases and J by 4 bases, leaving 13 bases between them. CDR3 length equals 15 residues. CDR1 SGDLS and CDR2 YYNGEE come from the germline V gene. CDR3: CASSVAPNAYNEQFF. CDR3 nucleotide sequence: TGTGCCAGCAGCGTGGCCCCGAACGCTTACAATGAGCAGTTCTTC.

The genes are TRBV5-1 and TRBJ2-1; D is unresolved. Trimming shortened V by 4 bases and J by 0 bases, and 11 bases separated the two germline ends. Germline CDR1 is SGHRS and CDR2 is YFSETQ. The CDR3 is 15 residues long. The CDR3: CASSPSTRSYNEQFF. As DNA, the CDR3 is TGCGCCAGCAGCCCCTCCACCCGCTCCTACAATGAGCAGTTCTTC.

The rearrangement joins TRBV11-2 to TRBJ1-2; a possible D gene is TRBD1 (5 bases). The V end lost 4 bases, the J end lost 8 bases, and 14 bases lay between the germline ends. The CDR3 is 13 residues long. Germline V gene lookup returns CDR1 SGHAT and CDR2 FQNNGV. The CDR3 here is CASSSNGGGGYTF. CDR3 sequence (DNA): TGTGCCAGCAGCTCCAACGGGGGAGGGGGCTACACCTTC.

This chain links TRBV5-1 with TRBJ2-1; the D gene is possibly TRBD2 (6 bases). V was trimmed by 4 bases and J by 15 bases, leaving 26 bases between them. Germline CDR1 is SGHRS and CDR2 is YFSETQ. This CDR3 has 15 amino acids. This CDR3 is CASSAAGSHGGLPFF. The CDR3 DNA sequence: TGCGCCAGCAGCGCGGCGGGGAGCCACGGGGGTTTACCGTTCTTC.

V usage is TRBV7-6 and J usage is TRBJ1-1; D uncertain. The germline gives CDR1 SGHVS, CDR2 FNYEAQ. The CDR3 length is 14 residues. The V and J ends lost 5 bases and 2 bases respectively, with 12 bases between them. As DNA, the CDR3 is TGTGCCAGCAGCCCCAGTCCGGGAAACACTGAAGCTTTCTTT. Translating it yields CASSPSPGNTEAFF.

V is TRBV6-1 and J is TRBJ2-7; 10 bases are a match to TRBD2. The CDR3 has 15 amino acids. Per the germline V gene, CDR1 is MNHNS and CDR2 is SASEGT. The V gene end was trimmed by 8 bases and the J gene end by 5 bases; junction bases not matched to a gene: 12. As DNA, the CDR3 is TGTGCCAGCCTCCGTCGAGCGGGAGGGATACACGAGCAGTACTTC. Its protein product is CASLRRAGGIHEQYF.

The gene calls are TRBV5-1 and TRBJ1-2; D not resolved. Trimming took 0 bases from V and 8 from J, leaving 11 bases between them. Per germline, CDR1 SGHRS and CDR2 YFSETQ. The CDR3 runs 13 residues. CDR3 in amino acids: CASSLGEGEGYTF. The CDR3 region has the DNA TGCGCCAGCAGCTTGGGGGAAGGAGAGGGCTACACCTTC.

V gene TRBV28 combines with J gene TRBJ1-5, with 9 bases aligning to TRBD1. Germline-derived CDR1 and CDR2 are MDHEN and SYDVKM. The V segment lost 0 bases and the J segment 7 bases; nucleotides outside the gene matches: 10. The CDR3 covers 17 residues. CDR3 sequence (DNA): TGTGCCAGCAGTTTATGGGACAGGGGCCTCACGGGGCAGCCCCAGCATTTT. Encoded protein: CASSLWDRGLTGQPQHF. The full variable domain, with the rest looked up from reference TRBV28 and TRBJ1-5, is DVKVTQSSRYLVKRTGEKVFLECVQDMDHENMFWYRQDPGLGLRLIYFSYDVKMKEKGDIPEGYSVSREKKERFSLILESASTNQTSMYLCASSLWDRGLTGQPQHFGDGTRLSIL.

The chain combines TRBV19 with TRBJ1-2; D is unclear. This CDR3 contains 14 residues. Germline V gene lookup returns CDR1 LNHDA and CDR2 SQIVND (reference sequence). V dropped 0 bases and J dropped 8 bases, with 13 bases sitting between them. The DNA for the CDR3 is TGTGCCAGTAGTATAGAAGCCCTCCGAGAAGGCTACACCTTC. It yields the protein CASSIEALREGYTF.

The CDR3 loop reads CASSPQVGATLSANYGYTF. In DNA, the CDR3 is TGTGCCAGCAGCCCCCAGGTAGGGGCAACACTTTCAGCTAACTATGGCTACACCTTC. The chain carries TRBV9 and TRBJ1-2, with D possibly matching TRBD1 (5 bases). V was cut by 4 bases and J by 0 bases, with 25 bases left in between. Germline V CDR1 and CDR2: SGDLS, YYNGEE. The CDR3 extends over 19 amino acids.

The chain is built from TRBV4-1 and TRBJ2-7; TRBD2 aligns across 12 bases. CDR3 size: 17 residues. Germline V lookup: CDR1 MGHRA, CDR2 YSYEKL. V gave up 1 base and J gave up 2 bases; unmatched junction bases: 6. The CDR3 loop reads CASSQGTTSGRTYEQYF. Written as DNA, the CDR3 is TGCGCCAGCAGCCAAGGAACGACTAGCGGGAGAACCTACGAGCAGTACTTC.

The V and J genes are TRBV5-4 and TRBJ1-5; possible D gene TRBD1, 5 bases. The CDR3 spans 16 residues. Trimming removed 1 base from V and 2 bases from J, with 13 bases in between. Looked up from germline, CDR1 is SGHNT and CDR2 is YYREEE (reference sequence). The CDR3 reads CASSLRAEGGNQPQHF. The DNA of the CDR3 is TGTGCCAGCAGCTTGAGGGCTGAAGGGGGCAATCAGCCCCAGCATTTT.

V and J are TRBV14 and TRBJ2-1; 8 nucleotides align to TRBD1. The V gene end was trimmed by 3 bases and the J gene end by 2 bases; junction bases not matched to a gene: 12. The CDR3 consists of 18 residues. Germline values: CDR1 SGHDN, CDR2 FVKESK. This CDR3 reads CASSHGRGIRGPYNEQFF. Written as DNA, the CDR3 is TGTGCCAGCAGCCACGGTAGGGGAATCAGGGGGCCCTACAATGAGCAGTTCTTC.

This chain links TRBV14 with TRBJ2-6, with 7 bases identical to TRBD1. The CDR3 loop spans 15 amino acids. CDR1 is SGHDN and CDR2 is FVKESK in the germline V gene. V lost 8 bases, J lost 0 bases, and 4 bases stayed unmatched. The CDR3 loop is CASRDSGSGANVLTF. The DNA for the CDR3 is TGTGCCAGCCGGGACAGTGGCTCTGGGGCCAACGTCCTGACTTTC.

The chain carries TRBV6-5 and TRBJ1-1, with D unclear. The germline V and J ends were trimmed by 4 bases and 5 bases, with 11 bases remaining between them. Per the germline V gene, CDR1 is MNHEY and CDR2 is SVGAGI. This CDR3 is 13 amino acids long. The CDR3 protein is CASSWGGHTEAFF. The DNA of the CDR3 is TGTGCCAGCAGTTGGGGTGGGCATACTGAAGCTTTCTTT.

The chain couples TRBV4-1 to TRBJ2-7, with TRBD2 identical over 9 bases. CDR1 and CDR2 from the germline V gene are MGHRA and YSYEKL. CDR3 length: 14 amino acids. The J segment lost 6 bases and the V segment lost 6 bases, leaving 9 bases of the junction unmatched. The chain's CDR3 is CASSPGTSFVEQYF. In nucleotides, the CDR3 is TGCGCCAGCAGTCCCGGGACTAGCTTCGTCGAGCAGTACTTC.

The CDR3: CASSFYPRTSGSNEQYF. Written as DNA, the CDR3 is TGCGCCAGCAGCTTTTACCCTCGGACTAGCGGGTCTAACGAGCAGTACTTC. The chain recombines TRBV5-1 with TRBJ2-7, with TRBD2 matching 11 bases. This CDR3 is built from 17 residues. V gave up 2 bases and J gave up 5 bases; unmatched junction bases: 12. In germline, CDR1 is SGHRS, CDR2 YFSETQ.

This clone was seen at least ten times. The gene calls are TRBV2 and TRBJ1-1; 8 bases line up with TRBD1. Germline CDR1 reads SNHLY; CDR2 reads FYNNEI. The CDR3 spans 14 residues. V shed 5 bases, J shed 4 bases, and the junction held 6 bases outside the gene matches. CDR3 nucleotides: TGTGCCAGCAGTACGACAGGGGCGACCACTGAAGCTTTCTTT. Amino acids: CASSTTGATTEAFF.

In its sample, this clone was seen once. The chain recombines TRBV6-1 with TRBJ2-7, with 9 bases that match TRBD1. Germline trimming cut 4 bases from V and 3 bases from J; bases unmatched to any gene: 16. Germline V gene sequence: CDR1 MNHNS, CDR2 SASEGT. The CDR3 is 18 amino acids. The CDR3 loop is CASSGIPLPGQGYYEQYF. The CDR3 DNA sequence: TGTGCCAGCAGTGGTATCCCTCTACCGGGACAGGGCTACTACGAGCAGTACTTC.

As concerns this clone: Other DNA sequences within the sample encode an identical CDR3. The chain has TRBV10-1 and TRBJ2-1; maybe TRBD2 (5 bases). The CDR3 has 11 residues. Germline CDR1 and CDR2: WNHNN and SYGVQD (reference sequence). Trimming pared 8 bases from V and 4 bases from J, leaving 6 bases between. This CDR3 reads CASGSYNEQFF. The CDR3 DNA sequence: TGCGCCAGCGGGAGTTACAATGAGCAGTTCTTC.

V is TRBV30 and J is TRBJ2-2, with 7 bases lining up with TRBD1. V shed 3 bases, J shed 4 bases, and the junction held 2 bases outside the gene matches. This CDR3 comprises 13 residues. CDR1 GTSNPN and CDR2 SVGIG come from the germline V gene (reference sequence). CDR3 nucleotides: TGTGCCTGGAGGGGACAGTTCACCGGGGAGCTGTTTTTT. Encoded protein: CAWRGQFTGELFF.